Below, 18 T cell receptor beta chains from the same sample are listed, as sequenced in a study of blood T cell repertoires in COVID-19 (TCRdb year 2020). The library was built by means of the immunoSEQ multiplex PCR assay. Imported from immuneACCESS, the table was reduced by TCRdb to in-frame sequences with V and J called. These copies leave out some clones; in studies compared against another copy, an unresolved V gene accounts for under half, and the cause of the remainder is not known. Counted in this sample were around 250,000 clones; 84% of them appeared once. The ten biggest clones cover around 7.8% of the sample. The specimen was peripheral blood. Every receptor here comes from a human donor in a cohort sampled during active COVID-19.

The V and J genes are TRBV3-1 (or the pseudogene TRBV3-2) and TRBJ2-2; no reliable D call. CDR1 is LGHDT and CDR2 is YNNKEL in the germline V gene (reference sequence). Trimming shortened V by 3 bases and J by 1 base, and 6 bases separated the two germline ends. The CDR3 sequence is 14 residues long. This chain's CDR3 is CASSQRQNTGELFF. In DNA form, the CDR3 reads TGTGCCAGCAGCCAGAGACAGAACACCGGGGAGCTGTTTTTT.

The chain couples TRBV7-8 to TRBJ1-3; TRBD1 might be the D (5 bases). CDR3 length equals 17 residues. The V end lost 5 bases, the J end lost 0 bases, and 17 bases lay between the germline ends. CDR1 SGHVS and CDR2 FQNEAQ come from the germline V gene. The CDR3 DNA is TGTGCCAGCAGCCAAGGGGTTAGTGGATTCTCTGGAAACACCATATATTTT. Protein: CASSQGVSGFSGNTIYF.

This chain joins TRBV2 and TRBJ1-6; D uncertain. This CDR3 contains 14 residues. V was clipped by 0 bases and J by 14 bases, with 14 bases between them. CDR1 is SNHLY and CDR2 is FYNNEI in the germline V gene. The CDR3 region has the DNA TGTGCCAGCAGTGAAGCGGTTTCCACGGGGACCCTCCACTTT. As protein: CASSEAVSTGTLHF.

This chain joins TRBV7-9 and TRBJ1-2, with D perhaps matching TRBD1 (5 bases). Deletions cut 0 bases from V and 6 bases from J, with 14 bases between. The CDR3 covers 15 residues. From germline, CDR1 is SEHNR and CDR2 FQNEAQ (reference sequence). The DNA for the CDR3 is TGTGCCAGCAGCTTAGCGCGGGGGGGACCCCATGGCTACACCTTC. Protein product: CASSLARGGPHGYTF.

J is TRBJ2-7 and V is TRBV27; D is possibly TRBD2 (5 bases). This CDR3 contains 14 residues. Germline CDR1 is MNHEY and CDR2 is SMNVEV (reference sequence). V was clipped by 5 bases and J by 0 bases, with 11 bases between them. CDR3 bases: TGTGCCAGCAGTGTTTCTGGAGGCTCCTACGAGCAGTACTTC. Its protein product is CASSVSGGSYEQYF.

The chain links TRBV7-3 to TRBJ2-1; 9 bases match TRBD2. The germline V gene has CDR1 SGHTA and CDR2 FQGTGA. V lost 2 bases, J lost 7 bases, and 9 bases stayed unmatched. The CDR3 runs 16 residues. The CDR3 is CASSLGGSGSTNEQFF. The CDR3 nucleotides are TGTGCCAGCAGCTTAGGGGGTAGCGGGAGTACAAATGAGCAGTTCTTC.

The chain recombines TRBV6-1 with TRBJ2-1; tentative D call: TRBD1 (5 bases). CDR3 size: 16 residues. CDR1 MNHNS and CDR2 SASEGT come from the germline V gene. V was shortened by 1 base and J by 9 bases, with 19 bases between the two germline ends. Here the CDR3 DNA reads TGTGCCAGCAGTGAAGTCGTCTGGATACAAGGGGTTGAGCAGTTCTTC. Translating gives CASSEVVWIQGVEQFF.

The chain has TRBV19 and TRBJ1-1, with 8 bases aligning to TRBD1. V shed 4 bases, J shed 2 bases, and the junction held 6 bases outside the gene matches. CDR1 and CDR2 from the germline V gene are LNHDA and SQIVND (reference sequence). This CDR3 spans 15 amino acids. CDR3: CASSTGQGQNTEAFF. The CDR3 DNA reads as TGTGCCAGTAGTACTGGACAGGGTCAAAACACTGAAGCTTTCTTT.

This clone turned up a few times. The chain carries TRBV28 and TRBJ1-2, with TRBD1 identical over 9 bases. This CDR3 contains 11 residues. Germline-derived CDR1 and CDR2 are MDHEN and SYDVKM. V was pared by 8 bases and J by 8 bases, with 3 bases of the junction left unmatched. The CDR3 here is CASGTGRGYTF. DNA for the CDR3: TGTGCCAGCGGGACAGGGAGAGGCTACACCTTC.

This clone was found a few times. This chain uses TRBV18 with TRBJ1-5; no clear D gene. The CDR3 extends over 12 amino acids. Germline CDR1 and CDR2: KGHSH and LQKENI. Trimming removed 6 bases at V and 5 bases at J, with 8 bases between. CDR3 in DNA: TGTGCCAGCTCCTCCGGAGATCAGCCCCAGCATTTT. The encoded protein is CASSSGDQPQHF.

The CDR3 region is CASSHRQGDHSPLHF. In DNA, the CDR3 is TGTGCCAGCAGCCACCGACAGGGGGATCATTCACCCCTCCACTTT. The chain is built from TRBV3-1 (or the pseudogene TRBV3-2) and TRBJ1-6; 9 bases map to TRBD1. Germline lookup yields CDR1 LGHDT and CDR2 YNNKEL (reference sequence). V was pared by 3 bases and J by 8 bases, with 5 bases of the junction left unmatched. The CDR3 length is 15 residues.

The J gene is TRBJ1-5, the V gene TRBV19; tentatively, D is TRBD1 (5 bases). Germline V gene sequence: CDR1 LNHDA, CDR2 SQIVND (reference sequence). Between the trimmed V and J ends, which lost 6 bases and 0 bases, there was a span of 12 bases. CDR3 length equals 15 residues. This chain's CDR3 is CASRIGHNSNQPQHF. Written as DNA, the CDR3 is TGTGCCAGTAGGATTGGACATAATAGCAATCAGCCCCAGCATTTT.

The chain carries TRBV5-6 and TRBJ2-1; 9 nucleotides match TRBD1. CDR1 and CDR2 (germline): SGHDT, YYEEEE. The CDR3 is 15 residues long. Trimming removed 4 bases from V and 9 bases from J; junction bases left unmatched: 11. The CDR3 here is CASSQVQGQGPEQFF. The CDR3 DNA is TGTGCCAGCAGCCAGGTCCAAGGACAGGGGCCTGAGCAGTTCTTC.

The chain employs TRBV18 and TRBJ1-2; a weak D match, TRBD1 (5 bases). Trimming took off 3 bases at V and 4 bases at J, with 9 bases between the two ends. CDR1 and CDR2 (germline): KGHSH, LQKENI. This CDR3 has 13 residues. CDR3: CASSPGLGYGYTF. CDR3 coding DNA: TGTGCCAGCTCACCGGGACTGGGCTATGGCTACACCTTC.

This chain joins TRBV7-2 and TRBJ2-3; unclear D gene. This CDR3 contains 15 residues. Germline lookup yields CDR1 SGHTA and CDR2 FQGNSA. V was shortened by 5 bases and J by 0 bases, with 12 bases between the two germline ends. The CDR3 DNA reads TGTGCCAGCAGCCCCCGTGTTTTGAGCACAGATACGCAGTATTTT. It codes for CASSPRVLSTDTQYF.

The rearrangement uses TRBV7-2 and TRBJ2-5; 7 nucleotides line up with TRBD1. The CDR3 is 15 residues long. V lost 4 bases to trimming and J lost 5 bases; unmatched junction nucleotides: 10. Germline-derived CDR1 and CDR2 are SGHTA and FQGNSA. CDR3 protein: CASSSQGPGGETQYF. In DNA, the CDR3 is TGTGCCAGCAGCTCACAGGGGCCTGGTGGGGAGACCCAGTACTTC.

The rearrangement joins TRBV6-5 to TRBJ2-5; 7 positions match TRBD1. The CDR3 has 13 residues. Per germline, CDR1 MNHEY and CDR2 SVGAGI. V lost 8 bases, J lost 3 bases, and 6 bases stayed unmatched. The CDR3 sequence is CASGDRAKETQYF. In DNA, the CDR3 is TGTGCCAGCGGCGACAGGGCTAAAGAGACCCAGTACTTC.

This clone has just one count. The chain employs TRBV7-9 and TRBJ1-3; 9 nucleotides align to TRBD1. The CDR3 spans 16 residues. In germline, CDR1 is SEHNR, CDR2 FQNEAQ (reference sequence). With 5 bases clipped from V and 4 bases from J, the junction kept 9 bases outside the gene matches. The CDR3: CASSPRDRDIGNTIYF. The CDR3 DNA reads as TGTGCCAGCAGCCCAAGGGACAGGGATATAGGAAACACCATATATTTT.